A selection of T cell receptor beta chains follows, all from one sample in a study of preoperative IRX-2 immunotherapy in early breast cancer. Produced via immunoSEQ multiplex PCR; TCRdb's table is partial and in-frame only. The sample has roughly 34,000 clones, under 90% seen once. Specimen: tumor tissue, collected after IRX-2 immunotherapy. These receptors all stem from a human donor with breast cancer. The CDR3 runs from the conserved cysteine through the conserved F or W. D genes are given only for firm matches. Clone size, where shown, is once, few, many, or a class for clones that have expanded.

D,V,size,J,DNA,CDR3
.,TRBV6-1,.,TRBJ1-3,TGTGCCAGCAGTGAAGAGGGGGGCTCTGGAAACACCATATATTTT,CASSEEGGSGNTIYF
.,TRBV12-1,.,TRBJ2-1,TGTGCCGCCAAGAGTAACTCCGGGACCTACAATGAGCAGTTCTTC,CAAKSNSGTYNEQFF
TRBD1,TRBV28,.,TRBJ1-3,TGTGCCAGCAGCCGGGGACAGTCCTCTGGAAACACCATATATTTT,CASSRGQSSGNTIYF
TRBD1,TRBV15,.,TRBJ1-3,TGTGCCACCAGCAGTGGTAGGGACAGGGGATACAGGGGCTCCGGAAACACCATATATTTT,CATSSGRDRGYRGSGNTIYF
.,TRBV7-4,.,TRBJ2-4,TGTGCCAGCAGCAGCAGGGGTTCCAAAAACATTCAGTACTTC,CASSSRGSKNIQYF
.,TRBV6-4,.,TRBJ1-1,TGTGCCAGCACCCGGACCTCGAACACTGAAGCTTTCTTT,CASTRTSNTEAFF
.,TRBV28,.,TRBJ1-1,TGTGCCAGCAGACCCGTCTCGAACACTGAAGCTTTCTTT,CASRPVSNTEAFF
TRBD1,TRBV11-3,.,TRBJ1-2,TGTGCCAGCAGCTCCACCACAGGGGGCTATGGCTACACCTTC,CASSSTTGGYGYTF
.,TRBV15,.,TRBJ1-4,TGTGCCACCAGCAATTCCCCGATTACTAATGAAAAACTGTTTTTT,CATSNSPITNEKLFF
.,TRBV30,.,TRBJ1-5,TGTGCCTGGGGGAGGAGGGCAACTCAGCCCCAGCATTTT,CAWGRRATQPQHF
.,TRBV10-3,.,TRBJ2-7,TGTGCCATCAGTGAGTCGGGGTATAACGAGCAGTACTTC,CAISESGYNEQYF
.,TRBV7-5,.,TRBJ2-5,TGTGCCAGCAGCCCCCCGTCGGGGAGGGAGACCCAGTACTTC,CASSPPSGRETQYF
.,TRBV12-5,.,TRBJ1-3,TGTGCTAGTGGTTTGTTGGACCCTGGAAACACCATATATTTT,CASGLLDPGNTIYF
.,TRBV29-1,few,TRBJ1-1,TGCAGCGTTGCCGCCGGACACCTGAACACTGAAGCTTTCTTT,CSVAAGHLNTEAFF
.,TRBV6-8,.,TRBJ1-2,TGTGCCAGCAGTTACTCGAGAACACCGTCCTATGGCTACACCTTC,CASSYSRTPSYGYTF
.,TRBV11-3,.,TRBJ2-3,TGTGCCAGCAGCCGAGATGGGGGCTCTACTAGCACAGATACGCAGTATTTT,CASSRDGGSTSTDTQYF
.,TRBV6-8,.,TRBJ2-2,TGTGCCAGCGGAGGGGCCAGGTCAGGGGGGACCGGGGAGCTGTTTTTT,CASGGARSGGTGELFF
TRBD2,TRBV6-8,.,TRBJ2-7,TGTGCCAGCAGTCCACCCGGGACTAGCGTCCTCAGCAGCTACTTC,CASSPPGTSVLSSYF
TRBD1,TRBV30,.,TRBJ1-6,TGTGCCTGGAGTGCCGGACAGGGAAGGGAGTCACCCCTCCACTTT,CAWSAGQGRESPLHF
TRBD2,TRBV5-1,.,TRBJ2-7,TGCGCCAGCAGCACCCCGGGACTAGCGGGGTCTGGGGAGCAGTACTTC,CASSTPGLAGSGEQYF
.,TRBV6-8,.,TRBJ1-4,TGTGCCATCGGAACAGGATTAAATGAAAAACTGTTTTTT,CAIGTGLNEKLFF
.,TRBV5-1,.,TRBJ1-6,TGCGCCAGCAGCTTGCGGGGTTATAATTCACCCCTCCACTTT,CASSLRGYNSPLHF
.,TRBV6-8,.,TRBJ1-4,TGTGCCAGCAGGACCGTTGCTAATGAAAAACTGTTTTTT,CASRTVANEKLFF
.,TRBV6-7,.,TRBJ1-6,TGTGCCAGCAGTTACGGGCCAGTCCTCCACTTT,CASSYGPVLHF
.,TRBV5-1,.,TRBJ1-1,TGCGCCAGCCTAGAGGGGTCGGCGAACACTGAAGCTTTCTTT,CASLEGSANTEAFF
.,TRBV18,.,TRBJ2-5,TGTGCCAGCTCACCTCAAGGGCCAGGTGTCGAGACCCAGTACTTC,CASSPQGPGVETQYF
.,TRBV6-8,few,TRBJ1-1,TGTGCCAGCAGCAGGACAGCCAACACTGAAGCTTTCTTT,CASSRTANTEAFF
.,TRBV6-8,.,TRBJ2-7,TGTGCCAGCAGTTACGGGTTTCGGGGAAGCTACGAGCAGTACTTC,CASSYGFRGSYEQYF
.,TRBV28,.,TRBJ1-5,TGTGCCAGCATTGACACCACGTCGAATTCCCAGCATTTT,CASIDTTSNSQHF
.,TRBV4-1,.,TRBJ1-3,TGCGCCAGCAGCCAACTGCCTGGAAACACCATATATTTT,CASSQLPGNTIYF
.,TRBV11-3,.,TRBJ2-7,TGTGCCAGCAGCGTAAGGTCTACGCCCTACGAGCAGTACTTC,CASSVRSTPYEQYF
TRBD1,TRBV10-3,.,TRBJ1-2,TGTGCCATCAGTGAGGGGACAGGGCCCTATGGCTACACCTTC,CAISEGTGPYGYTF